The 3 T cell receptor beta chains presented below share a single source sample, sequenced in a study of cytomegalovirus exposure and HLA in healthy donors. Here immunoSEQ multiplex PCR was the method, and the copy in TCRdb shows in-frame clones only, minus some. The sample records about 110,000 clones, approximately 90% being singletons. The sample consisted of PBMCs. All receptors derive from a woman aged 25 to 39 in good health and CMV-seropositive.

The chain recombines TRBV6-1 with TRBJ1-3, with 7 bases fitting TRBD1. Germline lookup yields CDR1 MNHNS and CDR2 SASEGT. There are 14 residues in the CDR3. V trimming: 2 bases; J trimming: 12 bases; junction bases outside the gene matches: 10. The CDR3 sequence is CASSERGPGGSIYF. For the CDR3, the DNA is TGTGCCAGCAGTGAAAGGGGGCCGGGGGGGAGCATATATTTT.

The gene calls are TRBV28 and TRBJ2-2; 9 nucleotides match TRBD2. V was clipped by 6 bases and J by 2 bases; unmatched bases: 4. Germline lookup yields CDR1 MDHEN and CDR2 SYDVKM. The CDR3 runs 15 residues. The CDR3: CASSSLAGNTGELFF. The DNA for the CDR3 is TGTGCCAGCAGCTCCCTAGCGGGAAACACCGGGGAGCTGTTTTTT. The full variable domain, rest sourced from reference TRBV28 and TRBJ2-2, is DVKVTQSSRYLVKRTGEKVFLECVQDMDHENMFWYRQDPGLGLRLIYFSYDVKMKEKGDIPEGYSVSREKKERFSLILESASTNQTSMYLCASSSLAGNTGELFFGEGSRLTVL.

This rearrangement joins TRBV7-2 to TRBJ2-5; weak D call: TRBD2 (6 bases). CDR3 length equals 15 residues. V dropped 5 bases and J dropped 2 bases, with 15 bases sitting between them. Germline-derived CDR1 and CDR2 are SGHTA and FQGNSA. The CDR3 loop is CASSRGSGEQETQYF. The CDR3 DNA is TGTGCCAGCAGCCGTGGGTCGGGGGAACAAGAGACCCAGTACTTC. Filled out from reference TRBV7-2 and TRBJ2-5, the complete variable domain reads GAGVSQSPSNKVTEKGKDVELRCDPISGHTALYWYRQSLGQGLEFLIYFQGNSAPDKSGLPSDRFSAERTGGSVSTLTIQRTQQEDSAVYLCASSRGSGEQETQYFGPGTRLLVL.